A single sample gave rise to the 24 T cell receptor beta chains below, sequenced in a study of vaccination and CD4 T cells after COVID-19. Treatment indicated: approximately nine-day PBMC culture with coronavirus spike peptide pools or control peptides (ViraFEST assay). Antigens of these TCRs are unknown. Sequencing of DNA taken from cultured CD4+ T cells relied on the Oncomine TCR Beta short-read assay. MiXCR was run by TCRdb on the PCR reads, yielding one entry per CDR3 protein. The sample records roughly 17,000 distinct CDR3 sequences, approximately 50% being singletons. Sample: CD4+ T cells from blood, cultured in vitro. Receptors were obtained from a human donor who had recovered from COVID-19.

The chain is built from TRBV27 and TRBJ2-5; 8 nucleotides agree with TRBD1. CDR3 length: 14 residues. Germline values: CDR1 MNHEY, CDR2 SMNVEV (reference sequence). Losses at the gene ends were 4 bases for V and 5 bases for J; bases not matched to a gene: 6. This CDR3 reads CASSYGQGMETQYF. The CDR3 region has the DNA TGTGCCAGCAGTTACGGACAGGGTATGGAGACCCAGTACTTC.

This chain connects TRBV11-2 to TRBJ2-5; no firm D call. Deletions cut 1 base from V and 4 bases from J, with 4 bases between. The germline gives CDR1 SGHAT, CDR2 FQNNGV. This CDR3 region has 12 residues. CDR3 amino acids: CASSLGRETQYF. CDR3 sequence (DNA): TGTGCCAGCAGCTTAGGTAGAGAGACCCAGTACTTC.

The chain uses TRBV7-2 and TRBJ1-2; D is unresolved. The length of the CDR3 is 14 residues. V dropped 3 bases and J dropped 8 bases, with 16 bases sitting between them. CDR1 is SGHTA and CDR2 is FQGNSA in the germline V gene. DNA for the CDR3: TGTGCCAGCAGCTTCGGACCGGGGATGAGGGGCTACACCTTC. This encodes CASSFGPGMRGYTF.

This clonotype came up a few times. This chain connects TRBV6-1 to TRBJ1-6, with TRBD1 as a possible D gene (6 bases). Germline lookup yields CDR1 MNHNS and CDR2 SASEGT. This CDR3 region has 16 residues. V lost 7 bases to trimming and J lost 7 bases, with 20 bases between them. The CDR3 region is CASTPTRAGDNSPLHF. CDR3 nucleotide sequence: TGTGCCAGCACCCCTACGAGGGCAGGGGACAATTCACCCCTCCACTTT.

There are a few counts of this clonotype. The chain recombines TRBV5-1 with TRBJ1-5; a possible D gene is TRBD1 (6 bases). Germline loops: CDR1 SGHRS, CDR2 YFSETQ. The CDR3 is made up of 13 amino acids. V dropped 3 bases and J dropped 3 bases, with 7 bases sitting between them. The CDR3 spells CASSSGDNQPQHF. The CDR3 DNA reads TGCGCCAGCAGCTCAGGGGACAATCAGCCCCAGCATTTT.

V usage is TRBV27 and J usage is TRBJ2-7; tentatively, D is TRBD1 (6 bases). Trimming removed 5 bases at V and 5 bases at J, with 19 bases between. From germline, CDR1 is MNHEY and CDR2 SMNVEV (reference sequence). CDR3 length equals 15 residues. The CDR3 is CASSQQGNLAHEQYF. The CDR3 DNA reads TGTGCCAGCAGTCAACAGGGAAATCTGGCCCACGAGCAGTACTTC.

In its sample, this clonotype was seen a few times. This chain uses TRBV5-1 with TRBJ2-5, with 12 bases that match TRBD1. From germline, CDR1 is SGHRS and CDR2 YFSETQ. J gave up 5 bases and V 4 bases, and 9 bases lay outside the gene matches. The CDR3 contains 16 residues. CDR3 sequence: CASSPDGDRGPETQYF. Written as DNA, the CDR3 is TGCGCCAGCAGCCCAGATGGGGACAGGGGGCCGGAGACCCAGTACTTC.

In this sample, this clonotype turned up a few times. The rearrangement links TRBV5-1 to TRBJ2-7, with TRBD1 identical over 8 bases. The CDR3 covers 16 residues. CDR1 is SGHRS, CDR2 YFSETQ, per germline. With V trimmed by 1 base and J by 2 bases, 8 bases remained unmatched. The CDR3, as DNA: TGCGCCAGCAGCTTGTCTGGGGACAGGCTGACCTACGAGCAGTACTTC. This translates into CASSLSGDRLTYEQYF.

This chain uses TRBV4-1 with TRBJ2-3; no definite D call. Germline V gives CDR1 MGHRA, CDR2 YSYEKL. V dropped 1 base and J dropped 9 bases, with 20 bases sitting between them. The CDR3 totals 16 residues. CDR3 residues: CASSQGTGPQSGTQYF. The CDR3 coding sequence is TGCGCCAGCAGCCAAGGGACCGGGCCCCAAAGTGGGACGCAGTATTTT.

This clonotype was detected a few times. This chain joins TRBV15 and TRBJ2-7, with 8 bases that match TRBD2. Trimming removed 0 bases from V and 5 bases from J; junction bases left unmatched: 9. This CDR3 has 16 residues. The germline V gene has CDR1 LNHNV and CDR2 YYDKDF (reference sequence). CDR3 nucleotides: TGTGCCACCAGCAGAGATTCCGGGACTAGGAGGGACGAGCAGTACTTC. It encodes CATSRDSGTRRDEQYF.

This clonotype was detected only a few times. This sequence joins TRBV6-1 and TRBJ1-5; maybe TRBD1 (6 bases). The germline V gene has CDR1 MNHNS and CDR2 SASEGT. The ends were cut back, 10 bases at V and 7 bases at J, with 17 bases in the middle. The CDR3 covers 13 residues. CDR3: CAIRPGAIQPQHF. The CDR3 DNA reads as TGTGCCATCAGGCCGGGGGCAATACAGCCCCAGCATTTT.

V and J are TRBV11-2 and TRBJ2-2, with 7 positions matching TRBD2. V gave up 8 bases and J gave up 7 bases; unmatched junction bases: 13. Germline CDR1 and CDR2: SGHAT and FQNNGV. CDR3 length: 15 amino acids. The CDR3 loop is CASRIPGRSGGELFF. For the CDR3, the DNA is TGTGCCAGCCGGATCCCCGGGAGGAGCGGCGGGGAGCTGTTTTTT.

This sequence joins TRBV5-1 and TRBJ2-5; 8 bases line up with TRBD1. This CDR3 contains 15 residues. V shed 4 bases, J shed 4 bases, and the junction held 9 bases outside the gene matches. Germline V CDR1 and CDR2: SGHRS, YFSETQ. As DNA, the CDR3 is TGCGCCAGCAGCCCAGTCCAGGGGGCGGGAGAGACCCAGTACTTC. As protein: CASSPVQGAGETQYF.

The CDR3 coding sequence is TGTGCCAGCAGCTTGGACAGGGGGCAAGAGACCCAGTACTTC. Amino acid sequence: CASSLDRGQETQYF. The chain carries TRBV11-1 and TRBJ2-5; TRBD1 aligns across 10 bases. The CDR3 consists of 14 residues. Germline loops: CDR1 SGHAT, CDR2 FQDESV (reference sequence). Trimming at V came to 3 bases and at J to 2 bases, leaving 0 bases not matched to a gene.

The chain joins TRBV6-5 to TRBJ2-3; unclear D gene. V lost 4 bases to trimming and J lost 5 bases, with 10 bases between them. The CDR3 is made up of 13 amino acids. Germline values: CDR1 MNHEY, CDR2 SVGAGI. The CDR3 nucleotides are TGTGCCAGCAGTTTCCTTGGGCTAGATACGCAGTATTTT. Translation: CASSFLGLDTQYF.

This clonotype came up a few times. The rearrangement links TRBV6-2 or TRBV6-3 to TRBJ1-2; 11 nucleotides match TRBD1. The length of the CDR3 is 16 residues. The ends lost 5 bases at V and 4 bases at J; junction bases unmatched: 9. CDR1 and CDR2 (germline): MNHEY, SVGEGT. In DNA, the CDR3 is TGTGCCAGCAGTCCCCCCCCCGGGACAGGGGGCTATGGCTACACCTTC. Its translation is CASSPPPGTGGYGYTF.

The chain employs TRBV6-5 and TRBJ1-3; unclear D gene. The V end was cut by 3 bases, the J end by 0 bases, with 6 bases between. The CDR3 consists of 14 residues. Germline V gene sequence: CDR1 MNHEY, CDR2 SVGAGI. CDR3 in amino acids: CASSYDSSGNTIYF. As DNA, the CDR3 is TGTGCCAGCAGTTATGACTCCTCTGGAAACACCATATATTTT.

The V and J genes are TRBV27 and TRBJ1-6; 9 bases line up with TRBD1. V shed 8 bases, J shed 8 bases, and the junction held 7 bases outside the gene matches. Germline V gene data show CDR1 as MNHEY and CDR2 as SMNVEV (reference sequence). The CDR3 is 14 residues long. The CDR3 spells CASGSGTGYSPLHF. The CDR3, as DNA: TGTGCCAGCGGCTCCGGGACAGGGTATTCACCCCTCCACTTT.

V gene TRBV24-1 combines with J gene TRBJ1-2; the match to TRBD1 covers 10 bases. The V gene's germline CDR1 is KGHDR and CDR2 SFDVKD. J was trimmed by 5 bases and V by 3 bases; bases with no gene match: 8. The CDR3 totals 16 residues. The CDR3 sequence is CATSDVTPGQGYGYTF. CDR3 bases: TGTGCCACCAGTGATGTAACCCCGGGACAGGGGTATGGCTACACCTTC.

In its sample, this clonotype ranks as medium-sized. The chain recombines TRBV20-1 with TRBJ2-2; D gene unclear. The V gene's germline CDR1 is DFQATT and CDR2 SNEGSKA (reference sequence). CDR3 length: 13 amino acids. Trimming pared 6 bases from V and 3 bases from J, leaving 11 bases between. CDR3 DNA: TGCAGTGCGCGCCGCGACTACACCGGGGAGCTGTTTTTT. This codes for CSARRDYTGELFF.

V and J are TRBV6-2 or TRBV6-3 and TRBJ2-5, with D perhaps given as TRBD1 or TRBD2 (5 bases each). The germline V and J ends were trimmed by 6 bases and 4 bases, with 18 bases remaining between them. CDR3 length: 15 amino acids. Germline values: CDR1 MNHEY, CDR2 SVGEGT. The chain's CDR3 is CASSLRLAGGETQYF. The CDR3 nucleotides are TGTGCCAGCAGCCTTCGGCTAGCTGGGGGAGAGACCCAGTACTTC.

The J gene is TRBJ2-7, the V gene TRBV7-2; D is uncertain. Germline lookup yields CDR1 SGHTA and CDR2 FQGNSA. CDR3 length: 16 residues. V was cut by 5 bases and J by 3 bases, with 20 bases left in between. CDR3 DNA: TGTGCCAGCAGCCACAGCCGGGTGGACCCTAGCTACGAGCAGTACTTC. As protein: CASSHSRVDPSYEQYF.

This clonotype has just a few counts. The rearrangement links TRBV12-3 or TRBV12-4 to TRBJ2-3; D is undetermined. The ends were cut back, 3 bases at V and 4 bases at J, with 11 bases in the middle. The CDR3 spans 14 residues. The DNA of the CDR3 is TGTGCCAGCAGTTTGATTGACGGCGCAGATACGCAGTATTTT. It is translated as CASSLIDGADTQYF.

The rearrangement uses TRBV7-3 and TRBJ1-6; D uncertain. Germline CDR1 and CDR2: SGHTA and FQGTGA. The germline V and J ends were trimmed by 4 bases and 7 bases, with 11 bases remaining between them. The CDR3 covers 14 residues. As DNA, the CDR3 is TGTGCCAGCAGCTCTGGGAGCGCCAATTCACCCCTCCACTTT. It encodes CASSSGSANSPLHF.